One and the same sample provided the 14 T cell receptor beta chains below, sequenced in a study of blood T cells in healthy people across ages. It was with a sample-barcoded 5' primer and a J-beta primer mix that a second PCR of about 6 to 12 cycles was run. A single record per CDR3 protein comes from TCRdb applying MiXCR to the 5' RACE reads. The sample carries 800,000 to 950,000 distinct CDR3 sequences, almost 30% recorded once. The sample also formed part of further work on T cells of mothers and their children.

The sequenced sample was blood. Receptor source: a woman aged 40 to 50 in good health.

In this sample, this clonotype turned up a few times. The chain combines TRBV28 with TRBJ2-7; TRBD1 matches 11 bases. Germline V CDR1 and CDR2: MDHEN, SYDVKM. The CDR3 contains 15 residues. The junction had 10 bases not matched to a gene; V was cut back by 8 bases and J by 4 bases. CDR3 DNA sequence: TGTGCCAGCGCATTGGGTGGACAGGGGGCGTACGAGCAGTACTTC. Translated, it gives CASALGGQGAYEQYF.

V is TRBV28 and J is TRBJ1-3; no reliable D call. The CDR3 sequence is 16 residues long. The ends were cut back, 3 bases at V and 0 bases at J, with 12 bases in the middle. Germline V gives CDR1 MDHEN, CDR2 SYDVKM. The CDR3 DNA reads as TGTGCCAGCAGTTTGGCCAGCCTATACTCTGGAAACACCATATATTTT. Translation gives CASSLASLYSGNTIYF.

The chain links TRBV5-1 to TRBJ1-2; 7 bases agree with TRBD1. Per the germline V gene, CDR1 is SGHRS and CDR2 is YFSETQ. With 3 bases clipped from V and 4 bases from J, the junction kept 3 bases outside the gene matches. The CDR3 has 13 residues. The CDR3 reads CASSWDSAYGYTF. The CDR3 coding sequence is TGCGCCAGCAGCTGGGACAGCGCCTATGGCTACACCTTC.

This clonotype was seen a few times. The chain joins TRBV5-1 to TRBJ2-6, with 10 nucleotides matching TRBD1. CDR1 is SGHRS and CDR2 is YFSETQ in the germline V gene. Unmatched junction bases numbered 4, after V lost 3 bases and J lost 4 bases. This CDR3 spans 16 amino acids. The CDR3: CASSWDRGGGANVLTF. The CDR3 nucleotides are TGCGCCAGCAGCTGGGACAGGGGCGGAGGGGCCAACGTCCTGACTTTC.

The chain couples TRBV7-3 to TRBJ2-7; TRBD1 matches 7 bases. V gave up 4 bases and J gave up 9 bases; unmatched junction bases: 9. The CDR3 sequence is 13 residues long. Per the germline V gene, CDR1 is SGHTA and CDR2 is FQGTGA. The DNA for the CDR3 is TGTGCCAGCAGCTCCCAGGGGGACAATGGGCAGTACTTC. It translates to CASSSQGDNGQYF.

This sequence joins TRBV6-6 and TRBJ1-5; a possible D gene is TRBD1 (6 bases). In germline, CDR1 is MNHNY, CDR2 SVGAGI (reference sequence). The CDR3 runs 14 residues. V shed 6 bases and J shed 3 bases, with 12 bases lying between them. The CDR3 coding sequence is TGTGCCAGCAGGGTTGGGACACTCAATCAGCCCCAGCATTTT. Translation: CASRVGTLNQPQHF.

V is TRBV20-1 and J is TRBJ1-4; TRBD1 agrees at 7 bases. The CDR3 totals 13 residues. The V gene end was trimmed by 6 bases and the J gene end by 8 bases; junction bases not matched to a gene: 9. Germline loops: CDR1 DFQATT, CDR2 SNEGSKA (reference sequence). The CDR3 region is CSAPQGLGEKLFF. The CDR3 nucleotides are TGCAGTGCGCCACAGGGGTTGGGCGAAAAACTGTTTTTT.

This chain links TRBV28 with TRBJ1-2; possible D gene TRBD1, 5 bases. Germline CDR1 reads MDHEN; CDR2 reads SYDVKM. The CDR3 is 14 residues long. Trimming took off 6 bases at V and 4 bases at J, with 15 bases between the two ends. The CDR3 region is CASRVNRGSYGYTF. Written as DNA, the CDR3 is TGTGCCAGCAGAGTCAACCGGGGGTCCTATGGCTACACCTTC.

V gene TRBV28 combines with J gene TRBJ2-1, with D perhaps assigned TRBD1 or TRBD2 (9 bases each). In germline, CDR1 is MDHEN, CDR2 SYDVKM. This CDR3 has 18 amino acids. V was clipped by 6 bases and J by 8 bases, with 29 bases between them. The CDR3 sequence: CASRGQGPSGVGGDEQFF. The DNA of the CDR3 is TGTGCCAGCAGGGGACAGGGCCCTAGCGGGGTCGGAGGCGATGAGCAGTTCTTC. The full variable domain, its missing parts supplied by reference TRBV28 and TRBJ2-1, is DVKVTQSSRYLVKRTGEKVFLECVQDMDHENMFWYRQDPGLGLRLIYFSYDVKMKEKGDIPEGYSVSREKKERFSLILESASTNQTSMYLCASRGQGPSGVGGDEQFFGPGTRLTVL.

This clonotype was seen at least ten times. The rearrangement joins TRBV7-2 to TRBJ2-1, with 7 bases aligning to TRBD2. Germline V gene sequence: CDR1 SGHTA, CDR2 FQGNSA. The CDR3 is 14 amino acids. The ends lost 5 bases at V and 7 bases at J; junction bases unmatched: 8. The CDR3 region has the DNA TGTGCCAGCAGCCCCACGGGGGGTCGAAATGAGCAGTTCTTC. Amino acid sequence: CASSPTGGRNEQFF.

This chain uses TRBV20-1 with TRBJ2-5; 9 bases are a match to TRBD2. Per germline, CDR1 DFQATT and CDR2 SNEGSKA (reference sequence). The length of the CDR3 is 16 residues. V was pared by 5 bases and J by 5 bases, with 15 bases of the junction left unmatched. In nucleotides, the CDR3 is TGCAGTGCTCACACCGGGGCTAGCGGGGTGCTGGAGACCCAGTACTTC. Translated: CSAHTGASGVLETQYF.

This clonotype was observed a handful of times. The rearrangement joins TRBV14 to TRBJ1-6, with no clear D. The CDR3 has 14 residues. The germline V and J ends were trimmed by 8 bases and 0 bases, with 8 bases remaining between them. The germline gives CDR1 SGHDN, CDR2 FVKESK. CDR3 residues: CASSVGSYNSPLHF. The CDR3 coding sequence is TGTGCCAGCTCAGTGGGCTCCTATAATTCACCCCTCCACTTT.

This clonotype came up many times. The chain combines TRBV20-1 with TRBJ1-2; D possibly corresponds to TRBD1 (5 bases). This CDR3 has 13 residues. The ends were cut back, 3 bases at V and 4 bases at J, with 12 bases in the middle. Germline lookup yields CDR1 DFQATT and CDR2 SNEGSKA (reference sequence). The DNA of the CDR3 is TGCAGTGCTAGTTTGGGGCCCATCTATGGCTACACCTTC. This encodes CSASLGPIYGYTF.

This clonotype appeared once. A much larger clone is a single base away; this may be a read error. The gene calls are TRBV9 and TRBJ2-1; the match to TRBD2 covers 7 bases. From germline, CDR1 is SGDLS and CDR2 YYNGEE. CDR3 length: 15 amino acids. This CDR3 reads CASTTGGGAYSEQFF. The CDR3 coding sequence is TGTGCCAGCACCACTGGGGGGGGTGCCTACAGTGAGCAGTTCTTC.